This T cell receptor beta chain was documented in a study of radiotherapy plus CTLA-4 blockade in lung cancer. Overall study context: Objective responses arose in 15% to 20% of patients, and 25% to 35% experienced disease control.

Overall study findings and caveats: Reported findings show early blood T cell clone dynamics, with interferon-beta, best predicted response. An expansion of tumor-derived TCR clones occurred in blood after radiotherapy plus ipilimumab.

V was cut by 4 bases and J by 11 bases, with 11 bases left in between. CDR1 is MNHEY, CDR2 SVGAGI, per germline. The CDR3 has 11 residues. Concerning this clone itself: Its target is not known.

Using immunoSEQ multiplex PCR, the repertoire was profiled, and TCRdb retains in-frame clones only, with some absent. Among 30,000 to 40,000 clones listed, approximately 66% were seen once. This chain connects TRBV6-5 to TRBJ1-1, with D unclear. This TCR was recovered from a human donor with non-small cell lung cancer who had stable disease on radiotherapy plus ipilimumab. Material: peripheral blood, obtained from a patient treated with radiotherapy plus ipilimumab. The CDR3 is CASSSPVGAFF. CDR3 bases: TGTGCCAGCAGTTCTCCCGTAGGGGCTTTCTTT.